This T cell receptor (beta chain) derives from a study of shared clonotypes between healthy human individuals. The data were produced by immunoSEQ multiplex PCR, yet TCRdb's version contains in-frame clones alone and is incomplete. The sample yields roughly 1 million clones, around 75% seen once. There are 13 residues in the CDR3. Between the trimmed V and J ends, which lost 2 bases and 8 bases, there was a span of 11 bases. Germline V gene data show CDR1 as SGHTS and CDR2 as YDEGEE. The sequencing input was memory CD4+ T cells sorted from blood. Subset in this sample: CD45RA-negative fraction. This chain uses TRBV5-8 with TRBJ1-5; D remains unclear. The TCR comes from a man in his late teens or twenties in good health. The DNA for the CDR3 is TGTGCCAGCAGCTTTGGACTTATTGAGCCCCAGCATTTT. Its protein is CASSFGLIEPQHF.